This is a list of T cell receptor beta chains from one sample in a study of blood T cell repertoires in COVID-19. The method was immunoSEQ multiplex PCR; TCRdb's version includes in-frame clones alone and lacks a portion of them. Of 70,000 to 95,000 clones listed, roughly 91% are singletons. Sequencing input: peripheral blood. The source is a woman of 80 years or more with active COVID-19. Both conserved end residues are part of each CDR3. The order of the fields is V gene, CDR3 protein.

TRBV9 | CASSSRRDNEQFF
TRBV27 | CASSLGSAVSLSSYEQYF
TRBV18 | CASSPASGLTNEKLFF
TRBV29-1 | CSVGGQGAYEQYF
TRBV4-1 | CASSAADTQYF
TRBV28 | CASPPGLAGGLYNEQFF
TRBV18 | CASSPPFYRGFGNTIYF
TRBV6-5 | CASSPQGGAEQYF
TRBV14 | CASSQYFAVYNEQFF
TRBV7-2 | CASSPSGGGMSYEQYF
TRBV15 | CATSRDDAGMRKLYNEQFF
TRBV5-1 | CASSGGLAGVETQYF
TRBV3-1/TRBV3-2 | CASSHRTGQGAEAFF
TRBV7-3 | CASARGVSGNTIYF
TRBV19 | CASSSIDEQFF
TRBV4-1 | CASSQDRWLQGYEQYF
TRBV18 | CASSPPWDSTNTGELFF
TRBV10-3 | CAIGETGLPGELFF
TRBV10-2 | CASSGAGQGKNIQYF
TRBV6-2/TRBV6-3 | CASSPSGAYNEQFF
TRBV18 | CASSRLADNTGELFF
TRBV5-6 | CASSLRTGQVYTEAFF
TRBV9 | CASSASQMAGRRVYGYTF
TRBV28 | CATLAGVWEQYF
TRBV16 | CASSPRETQYF
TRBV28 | CASSYVHGTSGRWNTGELFF
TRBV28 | CASTNLRQGLVKLFF
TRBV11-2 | CASSATSGPQETQYF